These T cell receptor beta chains were read from a single sample in a study of T cell changes during pregnancy in multiple sclerosis. Assay: immunoSEQ multiplex PCR; the TCRdb copy retains only in-frame clones and omits some. The sample contains tens of thousands of clones, about 90% of which appear only once. This specimen consisted of peripheral blood, obtained after pregnancy. The source of these receptors is a female donor in good health, enrolled as a control in a pregnancy study. The CDR3 runs from the conserved cysteine through the conserved F or W. The D gene is left open where the match is weak. Rows give clone size only sometimes, using once, few, many, or a class for an expanded clone.

size | J | V | D | length | CDR3 | DNA
NA | TRBJ1-1 | TRBV18 | NA | 14 | CASSPGRAGTEAFF | TGTGCCAGCTCACCAGGCAGGGCGGGAACTGAAGCTTTCTTT
NA | TRBJ2-7 | TRBV11-2 | NA | 15 | CASSLDRQKTYEQYF | TGTGCCAGCAGCTTAGATCGACAGAAGACCTACGAGCAGTACTTC
NA | TRBJ2-7 | TRBV10-3 | TRBD1 | 13 | CAISEQGNHEQYF | TGTGCCATCAGTGAACAGGGGAATCACGAGCAGTACTTC
once | TRBJ2-1 | TRBV28 | NA | 15 | CASSFVRSSYNEQFF | TGTGCCAGCAGTTTCGTTCGGAGCTCCTACAATGAGCAGTTCTTC
NA | TRBJ2-7 | TRBV7-6 | TRBD1 | 14 | CASCDIGQGYEQYF | TGTGCCAGCTGCGACATTGGACAGGGGTACGAGCAGTACTTC
NA | TRBJ2-7 | TRBV30 | NA | 12 | CAWGTGNYEQYF | TGTGCCTGGGGTACTGGTAACTACGAGCAGTACTTC
once | TRBJ1-2 | TRBV7-9 | NA | 13 | CASSLAGNYGYTF | TGTGCCAGCAGCTTAGCTGGCAACTATGGCTACACCTTC
NA | TRBJ2-2 | TRBV30 | NA | 11 | CAWSPTGELFF | TGTGCCTGGAGTCCAACCGGGGAGCTGTTTTTT
NA | TRBJ2-5 | TRBV6-1 | TRBD1 | 15 | CASSESAGGQESQYF | TGTGCCAGCAGTGAGTCGGCAGGGGGTCAAGAGAGCCAGTACTTC
NA | TRBJ2-6 | TRBV12-1 | NA | 18 | CASSPVAGPSSGANVLTF | TGTGCCAGCAGCCCAGTAGCGGGACCTAGCTCTGGGGCCAACGTCCTGACTTTC
NA | TRBJ1-4 | TRBV25-1 | NA | 14 | CASSAPGVGEKLFF | TGTGCCAGCAGTGCCCCCGGGGTGGGAGAAAAACTGTTTTTT
NA | TRBJ1-1 | TRBV11-1 | TRBD1 | 14 | CASSRSTGATEAFF | TGTGCCAGCAGCCGATCCACAGGGGCCACTGAAGCTTTCTTT
NA | TRBJ1-1 | TRBV19 | NA | 14 | CASTPGQTFTEAFF | TGTGCCAGTACTCCTGGACAGACGTTCACTGAAGCTTTCTTT
NA | TRBJ1-3 | TRBV13 | TRBD1 | 15 | CASSLGRGLGNTIYF | TGTGCCAGCAGCTTAGGCAGGGGGCTTGGAAACACCATATATTTT
NA | TRBJ1-2 | TRBV21-1 | NA | 16 | CASSTTGGGELCGYTF | TGTGCCAGCAGCACCACGGGAGGAGGGGAATTGTGTGGCTACACCTTC
once | TRBJ1-1 | TRBV5-1 | NA | 14 | CASSLGRQGTEAFF | TGCGCCAGCAGCTTGGGTCGGCAGGGCACTGAAGCTTTCTTT
NA | TRBJ2-4 | TRBV6-5 | NA | 15 | CASSYSRGSKNIQYF | TGTGCCAGCAGTTACTCGCGGGGATCCAAAAACATTCAGTACTTC
NA | TRBJ2-7 | TRBV2 | NA | 14 | CASRPLVASYEQYF | TGTGCCAGCAGGCCCCTGGTGGCTTCCTACGAGCAGTACTTC
NA | TRBJ2-7 | TRBV15 | NA | 15 | CATSRDQVASYEQYF | TGTGCCACCAGCAGAGATCAAGTCGCGTCCTACGAGCAGTACTTC
NA | TRBJ1-2 | TRBV6-8 | TRBD1 | 11 | CSQGVDYGYTF | TGTTCTCAGGGGGTTGACTATGGCTACACCTTC
NA | TRBJ2-1 | TRBV10-1 | NA | 14 | CASSPFGVGGEQFF | TGCGCCAGCAGTCCCTTCGGGGTGGGCGGCGAGCAGTTCTTC
NA | TRBJ2-1 | TRBV4-3 | TRBD2 | 17 | CASSQDRGLADYNEQFF | TGCGCCAGCAGCCAAGATCGAGGCCTAGCGGACTACAATGAGCAGTTCTTC
NA | TRBJ1-5 | TRBV19 | NA | 13 | CATLGGAGQPQHF | TGTGCCACCCTCGGGGGGGCTGGACAGCCCCAGCATTTT
NA | TRBJ2-3 | TRBV27 | NA | 14 | CASTWGVLADTQYF | TGTGCCAGCACCTGGGGGGTTTTGGCAGATACGCAGTATTTT
NA | TRBJ1-2 | TRBV7-9 | TRBD1 | 14 | CASSFGRGMGGYTF | TGTGCCAGCAGCTTTGGCAGGGGGATGGGAGGCTACACCTTC
NA | TRBJ2-7 | TRBV2 | TRBD1 | 15 | CASSESGQVSYEQYF | TGTGCCAGCAGTGAGTCGGGACAGGTGTCCTACGAGCAGTACTTC
NA | TRBJ2-7 | TRBV29-1 | TRBD1 | 14 | CSVVETRGSYEQYF | TGCAGCGTTGTTGAGACCAGGGGGAGTTACGAGCAGTACTTC
NA | TRBJ1-3 | TRBV9 | NA | 15 | CASSVQGFSGNTIYF | TGTGCCAGCAGCGTACAGGGTTTCTCTGGAAACACCATATATTTT
NA | TRBJ2-7 | TRBV4-1 | TRBD1 | 15 | CASSPRQGASYEQYF | TGCGCCAGCAGCCCCCGGCAGGGGGCATCGTACGAGCAGTACTTC
NA | TRBJ2-7 | TRBV5-1 | NA | 15 | CASSVSGGSSYEQYF | TGCGCCAGCAGCGTTAGCGGAGGCAGCTCCTACGAGCAGTACTTC
NA | TRBJ2-3 | TRBV4-3 | NA | 17 | CASSPNFREYGADTQYF | TGCGCCAGCAGCCCTAACTTCCGGGAGTACGGAGCAGATACGCAGTATTTT
NA | TRBJ2-7 | TRBV5-1 | NA | 12 | CASSLAQHEQYF | TGCGCCAGCAGCTTAGCACAGCACGAGCAGTACTTC
NA | TRBJ1-2 | TRBV25-1 | NA | 12 | CASSEFYYGYTF | TGTGCCAGCAGTGAATTCTACTATGGCTACACCTTC
NA | TRBJ1-1 | TRBV7-8 | NA | 15 | CASSLQAGANTEAFF | TGTGCCAGCAGCTTACAGGCGGGGGCGAACACTGAAGCTTTCTTT
NA | TRBJ1-1 | TRBV5-4 | TRBD1 | 16 | CASSLGGQGVNTEAFF | TGTGCCAGCAGCTTGGGGGGGCAGGGGGTGAACACTGAAGCTTTCTTT
NA | TRBJ2-1 | TRBV9 | TRBD1 | 14 | CASSVDSTGGEQFF | TGTGCCAGCAGCGTAGACTCCACAGGGGGTGAGCAGTTCTTC
NA | TRBJ2-6 | TRBV19 | NA | 12 | CATRNGANVLTF | TGTGCCACCAGGAATGGGGCCAACGTCCTGACTTTC
NA | TRBJ2-7 | TRBV4-3 | TRBD1 | 15 | CASSPVGGLSYEQYF | TGCGCCAGCAGCCCCGTAGGGGGCCTCTCCTACGAGCAGTACTTC
NA | TRBJ2-7 | TRBV28 | NA | 13 | CASSPGSSYEQYF | TGTGCCAGCAGTCCCGGGAGCTCCTACGAGCAGTACTTC
NA | TRBJ2-7 | TRBV28 | NA | 15 | CASSATAVVSFEQYF | TGTGCCAGCAGTGCGACAGCCGTCGTCAGCTTCGAGCAGTACTTC
NA | TRBJ1-2 | TRBV6-1 | NA | 14 | CASRIDRLREGYTF | TGTGCCAGCAGGATAGACAGGCTCAGGGAAGGCTACACCTTC
NA | TRBJ2-2 | TRBV10-1 | NA | 14 | CASSDPGGTGELFF | TGCGCCAGCAGTGACCCAGGGGGGACCGGGGAGCTGTTTTTT
NA | TRBJ1-6 | TRBV4-3 | NA | 16 | CASSQDRTDRNSPLHF | TGCGCCAGCAGCCAAGATCGTACAGACCGTAATTCACCCCTCCACTTT
NA | TRBJ2-3 | TRBV28 | NA | 15 | CASSLGSRDTDTQYF | TGTGCCAGCAGTTTAGGGAGTAGGGACACAGATACGCAGTATTTT
NA | TRBJ1-6 | TRBV28 | NA | 14 | CASSSRGIRSPLHF | TGTGCCAGCAGTTCAAGGGGGATCAGGTCACCCCTCCACTTT
NA | TRBJ1-2 | TRBV12-5 | TRBD1 | 12 | CASGLETGPRTF | TGTGCTAGTGGTTTGGAGACAGGGCCGAGGACCTTC